This T cell receptor (beta chain) was sequenced for a study of human T cells and chemical hapten exposure. This clonotype was seen at least ten times. TCRdb re-analysed the RACE reads in MiXCR, keeping a single row per CDR3 protein. The table records about 55,000 distinct CDR3 sequences, 9.5% to 10% of them present only once. The sample's time point: patch test 2, 6 weeks after DPC sensitization. Stated treatment: therapeutic diphenylcyclopropenone sensitization with weekly scalp DPC. Researchers extracted total RNA from unfractionated whole blood. CDR1 and CDR2 from the germline V gene are SEHNR and FQNEAQ (reference sequence). The CDR3 spans 15 residues. The J segment lost 5 bases and the V segment lost 5 bases, leaving 8 bases of the junction unmatched.

The chain carries TRBV7-9 and TRBJ1-4; 7 bases align to TRBD1. Sequencing was performed on whole blood, taken in connection with sensitization to the hapten diphenylcyclopropenone (DPC). The receptor comes from a woman aged 45-65 years with alopecia areata. Some clones in this sample may be carry-over from other donors' samples. CDR3 nucleotide sequence: TGTGCCAGCAGCCCCGGAGGGGGCACAAATGAAAAACTGTTTTTT. Its protein is CASSPGGGTNEKLFF.